The 25 T cell receptor beta chains below were found in one sample sequenced in a study of blood T cells in healthy people across ages. A sample-barcoded 5' primer and a J-beta primer mix were used in a second PCR of roughly 7 to 11 cycles. TCRdb reanalysed the 5' RACE reads using MiXCR and keeps one entry per CDR3 protein. Of about 830,000 distinct CDR3 sequences listed, roughly 50% are singletons. The sample consisted of blood. All receptors come from a man aged 30 to 39 in good health.

In this sample, this clonotype turned up a few times. The chain links TRBV29-1 to TRBJ2-1; D is perhaps TRBD1 (6 bases). CDR3 size: 13 residues. V was pared by 4 bases and J by 4 bases, with 11 bases between. The germline V gene encodes CDR1 SQVTM and CDR2 ANQGSEA. The CDR3 reads CSVGRTVYNEQFF. The CDR3 bases are TGCAGCGTTGGCAGGACAGTGTACAATGAGCAGTTCTTC.

The chain carries TRBV4-3 and TRBJ2-7; 9 nucleotides align to TRBD1. Trimming took 4 bases from V and 4 from J; bases not matched to a gene: 11. Germline V lookup: CDR1 LGHNA, CDR2 YSLEER. This CDR3 is 16 amino acids long. The CDR3 sequence is CASSPTGTGSSYEQYF. The CDR3 DNA sequence: TGCGCCAGCAGCCCCACCGGGACAGGGAGTTCGTACGAGCAGTACTTC.

The rearrangement uses TRBV5-1 and TRBJ2-5; the match to TRBD1 covers 12 bases. Germline V CDR1 and CDR2: SGHRS, YFSETQ. The CDR3 consists of 15 residues. V lost 6 bases to trimming and J lost 4 bases; unmatched junction nucleotides: 7. In DNA, the CDR3 is TGCGCCAGCACCTACGGGACAGGGGGCCTAGAGACCCAGTACTTC. It is translated as CASTYGTGGLETQYF.

The chain recombines TRBV3-1 with TRBJ2-5, with 7 bases identical to TRBD2. The CDR3 sequence is 14 residues long. V lost 4 bases and J lost 11; bases outside the gene matches: 13. The V gene's germline CDR1 is LGHDT and CDR2 YNNKEL (reference sequence). The CDR3 DNA sequence: TGTGCCAGCAGCCGGGGACTACGTTACAATGAGCAGTACTTC. This translates into CASSRGLRYNEQYF.

The V gene is TRBV5-1, the J gene TRBJ2-7; D not certain. The CDR3 totals 17 residues. Trimming removed 3 bases from V and 4 bases from J, with 23 bases in between. Germline V gives CDR1 SGHRS, CDR2 YFSETQ. The CDR3 DNA sequence: TGCGCCAGCAGCTGGAGCATGCAACTGCGCTCCCAATACGAGCAGTACTTC. Its translation: CASSWSMQLRSQYEQYF.

The chain has TRBV20-1 and TRBJ2-5, with D perhaps given as TRBD1 or TRBD2 (6 bases each). The germline V gene encodes CDR1 DFQATT and CDR2 SNEGSKA (reference sequence). This CDR3 has 16 residues. Trimming took off 1 base at V and 5 bases at J, with 20 bases between the two ends. CDR3 DNA: TGCAGTGCTAGAGGCTCCGGGGGCGGTTCGCGGGAGACCCAGTACTTC. Translating gives CSARGSGGGSRETQYF.

V usage is TRBV28 and J usage is TRBJ2-4; no definite D call. The CDR3 covers 15 residues. The germline V gene encodes CDR1 MDHEN and CDR2 SYDVKM. The V and J ends lost 6 bases and 7 bases respectively, with 19 bases between them. Here the CDR3 reads CASSLFAQDGNIQYF. The CDR3 DNA is TGTGCCAGCAGCCTCTTCGCGCAGGACGGGAACATTCAGTACTTC. Together with reference TRBV28 and TRBJ2-4, the CDR3 gives the full variable domain: DVKVTQSSRYLVKRTGEKVFLECVQDMDHENMFWYRQDPGLGLRLIYFSYDVKMKEKGDIPEGYSVSREKKERFSLILESASTNQTSMYLCASSLFAQDGNIQYFGAGTRLSVL.

The rearrangement uses TRBV27 and TRBJ2-7, with 7 bases identical to TRBD1. The DNA end is a closer match to TRBJ2-5, so the J assignment may be wrong. The CDR3 runs to 15 residues. Germline CDR1 reads MNHEY; CDR2 reads SMNVEV (reference sequence). DNA for the CDR3: TGTGCCAGCAGTTTAGCCGACAGGGTGGGAGAGACCCAGTACTTC. Encoded protein: CASSLADRVGETQYF.

This clonotype was counted only a few times. This chain uses TRBV3-1 with TRBJ2-1; D may correspond to TRBD1 or TRBD2 (6 bases each). The V end lost 0 bases, the J end lost 2 bases, and 17 bases lay between the germline ends. CDR1 is LGHDT, CDR2 YNNKEL, per germline (reference sequence). The CDR3 has 18 residues. CDR3 region: CASSQDRGDSTPYNEQFF. In DNA form, the CDR3 reads TGTGCCAGCAGCCAAGATAGGGGGGACTCCACCCCCTACAATGAGCAGTTCTTC.

The chain links TRBV20-1 to TRBJ2-3, with a possible D match to TRBD2 (5 bases). The CDR3 is made up of 11 amino acids. Trimming pared 8 bases from V and 5 bases from J, leaving 11 bases between. Germline assignment: CDR1 DFQATT and CDR2 SNEGSKA (reference sequence). The CDR3, as DNA: TGCAGTTACCCTCGGGGAGATACGCAGTATTTT. Translated, it gives CSYPRGDTQYF.

This clonotype occurred a few times. The rearrangement uses TRBV28 and TRBJ2-5; 7 bases agree with TRBD2. Trimming cost V 8 bases and J 5 bases; bases outside gene matches: 11. Germline V CDR1 and CDR2: MDHEN, SYDVKM. This CDR3 has 14 residues. CDR3 nucleotide sequence: TGTGCCAGCGGGAGGGAGGACCTAAGGGAGACCCAGTACTTC. Encoded protein: CASGREDLRETQYF.

The chain employs TRBV12-3 or TRBV12-4 and TRBJ2-7, with TRBD1 identical over 8 bases. The CDR3 spans 13 residues. Trimming took 5 bases from V and 9 from J; bases not matched to a gene: 9. The CDR3 bases are TGTGCCAGCAGTCCTGGACAGGGAAGGGGGCAGTACTTC. Translated: CASSPGQGRGQYF.

The rearrangement joins TRBV7-3 to TRBJ2-1, with 8 positions matching TRBD2. The CDR3 runs 17 residues. Unmatched junction bases numbered 10, after V lost 0 bases and J lost 6 bases. Looked up from germline, CDR1 is SGHTA and CDR2 is FQGTGA. The CDR3 DNA follows: TGTGCCAGCAGCTTAACGAGCTTAATAGCGGGAAGCAATGAGCAGTTCTTC. This codes for CASSLTSLIAGSNEQFF.

Details on this clonotype: An end of the junction differs from the germline gene, which may be a read error. The rearrangement joins TRBV12-3 or TRBV12-4 to TRBJ1-6; D unresolved. The CDR3 has 17 residues. CDR3 coding DNA: TGTGCCAGCAGTTCTTCAGGCCCGAGCTCCTATAATTCGCCCCTCCACTTT. The encoded protein is CASSSSGPSSYNSPLHF.

The chain employs TRBV13 and TRBJ2-1, with D uncertain. Germline CDR1 PRHDT, CDR2 FYEKMQ (reference sequence). V lost 1 base and J 6 bases, leaving 16 bases between the germline ends. The CDR3 is made up of 16 amino acids. In DNA, the CDR3 is TGTGCCAGCAGCTTAGTAGATTCTCAGTCATCCAATGAGCAGTTCTTC. Protein product: CASSLVDSQSSNEQFF.

The genes are TRBV7-2 and TRBJ2-2; D may be TRBD1 or TRBD2 (5 bases each). CDR1 is SGHTA, CDR2 FQGNSA, per germline. The CDR3 has 15 amino acids. V lost 1 base to trimming and J lost 7 bases, with 13 bases between them. This chain's CDR3 is CASSLGGKSGGELFF. For the CDR3, the DNA is TGTGCCAGCAGCTTAGGGGGGAAGTCCGGCGGGGAGCTGTTTTTT.

This clonotype was counted a few times. The rearrangement joins TRBV7-2 to TRBJ2-5; tentative D call: TRBD1 (5 bases). There are 14 residues in the CDR3. Germline CDR1 and CDR2: SGHTA and FQGNSA. V was trimmed by 5 bases and J by 0 bases, leaving 10 bases between them. The CDR3 DNA reads TGTGCCAGCAGCCCAGACAGATACCAAGAGACCCAGTACTTC. It codes for CASSPDRYQETQYF.

The chain joins TRBV2 to TRBJ2-4; D gene ambiguous. Between the trimmed V and J ends, which lost 8 bases and 6 bases, there was a span of 20 bases. This CDR3 spans 15 amino acids. Germline V lookup: CDR1 SNHLY, CDR2 FYNNEI. For the CDR3, the DNA is TGTGCCAGCGGACCCTCCAGATCACAAGGAAACATTCAGTACTTC. Amino acids: CASGPSRSQGNIQYF.

The J gene is TRBJ1-5, the V gene TRBV12-3 or TRBV12-4; possibly TRBD1 for D (5 bases). The CDR3 has 15 residues. Trimming took 5 bases from V and 6 from J, leaving 17 bases between them. CDR3 in amino acids: CASSAIQDGGQPQHF. The CDR3 nucleotides read TGTGCCAGCAGTGCGATACAGGATGGAGGTCAGCCCCAGCATTTT.

The chain links TRBV7-8 to TRBJ1-1; no firm D call. V lost 3 bases and J 7 bases, leaving 6 bases between the germline ends. The CDR3 has 11 amino acids. Germline V gives CDR1 SGHVS, CDR2 FQNEAQ. The CDR3, as DNA: TGTGCCAGCAGCTTGGGCGATGAAGCTTTCTTT. It yields the protein CASSLGDEAFF.

The chain couples TRBV7-2 to TRBJ2-4; D not resolved. V dropped 7 bases and J dropped 2 bases, with 21 bases sitting between them. Germline lookup yields CDR1 SGHTA and CDR2 FQGNSA. The CDR3 is 17 amino acids. The CDR3 DNA reads TGTGCCAGCACCCTAGGTCGGAGTCCCCTGTCCAAAAACATTCAGTACTTC. Its translation: CASTLGRSPLSKNIQYF.

The V and J genes are TRBV7-2 and TRBJ2-1; 9 nucleotides align to TRBD2. The J segment lost 10 bases and the V segment lost 5 bases, leaving 6 bases of the junction unmatched. The CDR3 runs to 13 residues. Germline V lookup: CDR1 SGHTA, CDR2 FQGNSA. DNA of the CDR3: TGTGCCAGCAGCCAGACTAGCGGTATAGAGCAGTTCTTC. Translated: CASSQTSGIEQFF.

This clonotype has a single count. V gene TRBV27 combines with J gene TRBJ2-3; 7 bases are a match to TRBD1. V was clipped by 0 bases and J by 4 bases; unmatched bases: 4. Germline V gene sequence: CDR1 MNHEY, CDR2 SMNVEV (reference sequence). The CDR3 runs 15 residues. The CDR3 DNA sequence: TGTGCCAGCAGTTTATCAGGGGGCTCGGCAGATACGCAGTATTTT. This translates into CASSLSGGSADTQYF.

The chain joins TRBV7-9 to TRBJ2-3, with 9 positions matching TRBD2. Germline CDR1 and CDR2: SEHNR and FQNEAQ (reference sequence). The ends lost 6 bases at V and 2 bases at J; junction bases unmatched: 3. The CDR3 consists of 14 residues. CDR3 nucleotides: TGTGCCAGCAGAATAGCGGGAGTCACAGATACGCAGTATTTT. It is translated as CASRIAGVTDTQYF. The full variable domain, completed using reference TRBV7-9 and TRBJ2-3, is DTGVSQNPRHKITKRGQNVTFRCDPISEHNRLYWYRQTLGQGPEFLTYFQNEAQLEKSRLLSDRFSAERPKGSFSTLEIQRTEQGDSAMYLCASRIAGVTDTQYFGPGTRLTVL.

The V gene is TRBV12-3 or TRBV12-4, the J gene TRBJ2-3, with D possibly matching TRBD2 (6 bases). The V gene lost 7 bases and the J gene lost 4 bases, with 18 bases spanning the gap. This CDR3 spans 15 amino acids. The CDR3 nucleotides read TGTGCCAGCACCTTGGGGGGACGGGGAGCAGATACGCAGTATTTT. This encodes CASTLGGRGADTQYF.